Each of the 5 T cell receptor beta chains below was sequenced from the same sample in a study of OX40 agonist ivuxolimab in advanced cancers. Profiling relied on immunoSEQ multiplex PCR, and the TCRdb table lists in-frame clones only, not all of them. The data show about 86,000 clones, around nine tenths seen once. The source was CD4+ or CD8+ T cells sorted from blood, collected in a trial of the OX40 agonist ivuxolimab. The receptors derive from an adult with an advanced solid tumor such as melanoma, head and neck, liver or kidney cancer.

This clone was counted between two and nine times. This chain uses TRBV2 with TRBJ2-3, with TRBD1 matching over 10 bases. Per germline, CDR1 SNHLY and CDR2 FYNNEI. This CDR3 contains 14 residues. The V gene end was trimmed by 4 bases and the J gene end by 5 bases; junction bases not matched to a gene: 3. This CDR3 reads CASSGQGAGDTQYF. The CDR3 DNA is TGTGCCAGCAGTGGACAGGGGGCCGGAGATACGCAGTATTTT.

The V and J genes are TRBV28 and TRBJ2-5; unclear D gene. The J call is uncertain, as TRBJ2-7 better fits the DNA end. The CDR3 is 12 amino acids. In germline, CDR1 is MDHEN, CDR2 SYDVKM. The DNA of the CDR3 is TGTGCCAGCTCACTAACCACCTACGAGCAGTACTTC. Its translation is CASSLTTYEQYF.

The chain links TRBV30 to TRBJ1-1; D gene ambiguous. The germline CDR1 and CDR2 sequences are GTSNPN and SVGIG (reference sequence). This CDR3 spans 14 amino acids. The V end lost 2 bases, the J end lost 1 base, and 11 bases lay between the germline ends. Written as DNA, the CDR3 is TGTGCCTGGAGTTCGTCCCCGCAGAACACTGAAGCTTTCTTT. Translated: CAWSSSPQNTEAFF.

The rearrangement uses TRBV30 and TRBJ2-1; TRBD1 matches at 8 bases. Germline V gives CDR1 GTSNPN, CDR2 SVGIG (reference sequence). V dropped 8 bases and J dropped 8; count of bases not matched to a gene: 11. The CDR3 is 13 amino acids. CDR3 amino acids: CARGPGGSDEQFF. The CDR3 DNA reads TGTGCCCGGGGGCCAGGGGGCTCGGATGAGCAGTTCTTC.

The chain recombines TRBV11-2 with TRBJ2-7; D might be TRBD2 (5 bases). Trimming stripped 4 bases from V and 4 bases from J, with 20 bases between. In germline, CDR1 is SGHAT, CDR2 FQNNGV. CDR3 length equals 16 residues. CDR3 amino acids: CASSSGSATNIYEQYF. The CDR3 DNA reads as TGTGCCAGCAGCTCGGGGAGCGCGACCAATATATACGAGCAGTACTTC.